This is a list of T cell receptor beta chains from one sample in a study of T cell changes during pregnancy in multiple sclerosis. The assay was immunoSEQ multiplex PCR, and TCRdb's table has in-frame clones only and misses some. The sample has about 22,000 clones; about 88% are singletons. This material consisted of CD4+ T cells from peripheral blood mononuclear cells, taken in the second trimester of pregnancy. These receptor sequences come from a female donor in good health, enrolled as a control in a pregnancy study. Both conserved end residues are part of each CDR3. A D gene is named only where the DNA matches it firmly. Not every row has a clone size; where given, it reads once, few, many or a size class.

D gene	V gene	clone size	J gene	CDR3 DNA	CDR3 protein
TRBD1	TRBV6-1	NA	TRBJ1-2	TGTGCCAGCCGGGACAGCTCTAACTATGGCTACACCTTC	CASRDSSNYGYTF
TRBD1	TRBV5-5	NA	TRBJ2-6	TGTGCCAGCAGCGCAACCGGGACAGGGAGCTCTGGGGCCAACGTCCTGACTTTC	CASSATGTGSSGANVLTF
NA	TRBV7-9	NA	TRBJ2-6	TGTGCCAGCAGCGAGGGTGGGGCCAACGTCCTGACTTTC	CASSEGGANVLTF
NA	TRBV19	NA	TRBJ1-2	TGTGCCAGTAGTACACCCGGTTATGGCTACACCTTC	CASSTPGYGYTF
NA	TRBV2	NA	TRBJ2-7	TGTGCCAGCAGTGTAGCCCTCTGGGGCCGAAGGTCCTACGAGCAGTACTTC	CASSVALWGRRSYEQYF
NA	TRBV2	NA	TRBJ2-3	TGTGCCAGCAGTGAAGCCGTAGATACGCAGTATTTT	CASSEAVDTQYF
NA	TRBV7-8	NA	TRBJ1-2	TGTGCCAGCAGCTCAGACGAGAACAGCAACTATGGCTACACCTTC	CASSSDENSNYGYTF
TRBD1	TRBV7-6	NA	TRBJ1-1	TGTGCCAGCAGCTTAAGAGGACAGGGGCTCATTGAAGCTTTCTTT	CASSLRGQGLIEAFF
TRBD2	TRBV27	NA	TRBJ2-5	TGTGCCAGCAGTTCCACTTCCCTGGGACTAGCGGGAGGCCAAGAGACCCAGTACTTC	CASSSTSLGLAGGQETQYF
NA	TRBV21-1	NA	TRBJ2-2	TGTGCCAGCAGCAAAAAGAATCGGACTAGCGCAACGAACACCGGGGAGCTGTTTTTT	CASSKKNRTSATNTGELFF
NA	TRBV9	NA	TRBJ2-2	TGTGCCAGCAGCACGACTGGGAACACCGGGGAGCTGTTTTTT	CASSTTGNTGELFF
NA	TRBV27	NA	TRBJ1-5	TGTGCCAGCAGTCGGGGAGGGTCGCTACCCCAGCATTTT	CASSRGGSLPQHF
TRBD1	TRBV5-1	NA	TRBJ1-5	TGCGCCAGCAGACAGGGGGTTGATGCGCCCCAGCATTTT	CASRQGVDAPQHF
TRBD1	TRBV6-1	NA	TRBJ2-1	TGTGCCAGCAGTGCGGACAGGGGCTACAATGAGCAGTTCTTC	CASSADRGYNEQFF
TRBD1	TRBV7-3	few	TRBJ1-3	TGTGCCAGCAGCTTAACAGGGGGCCCTGGAAACACCATATATTTT	CASSLTGGPGNTIYF
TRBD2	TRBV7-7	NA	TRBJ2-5	TGTGCCAGCAGCACCGGGGGGGTCGGGGAGACCCAGTACTTC	CASSTGGVGETQYF
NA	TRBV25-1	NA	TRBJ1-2	TGTGCCACCGGAAGGGAGGGGAACTATGGCTACACCTTC	CATGREGNYGYTF
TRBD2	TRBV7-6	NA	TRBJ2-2	TGTGCCAGCAGCTACCGCTTAGCGGGAGGAACCGGGGAGCTGTTTTTT	CASSYRLAGGTGELFF
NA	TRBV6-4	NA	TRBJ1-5	TGTGCCAGCAGTGTCGGGTCGAATCAGCCCCAGCATTTT	CASSVGSNQPQHF
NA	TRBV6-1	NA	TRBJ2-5	TGTGCCAGCAGTGAACCAGGAGGTTCCCAAGAGACCCAGTACTTC	CASSEPGGSQETQYF
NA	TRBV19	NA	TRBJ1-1	TGTGCCAGTAGTATGGAAGGGGACACTGAAGCTTTCTTT	CASSMEGDTEAFF
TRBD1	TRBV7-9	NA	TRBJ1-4	TGTGCCAGCAGCTTTTGGGGACAGGGGAATGCTAATGAAAAACTGTTTTTT	CASSFWGQGNANEKLFF
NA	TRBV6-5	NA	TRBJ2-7	TGTGCCAGCAGCCGTCGACAGGTTTCCGACGAGCAGTACTTC	CASSRRQVSDEQYF
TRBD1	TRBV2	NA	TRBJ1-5	TGTGCCAGCAGGAACAGGGGCGGCAATCAGCCCCAGCATTTT	CASRNRGGNQPQHF
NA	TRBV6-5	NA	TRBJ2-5	TGTGCCAGCAGTCCTGGACTAAAAACGAAGACCCAGTACTTC	CASSPGLKTKTQYF
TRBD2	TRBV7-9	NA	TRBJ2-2	TGTGCCAGCAGCTCCACCCGGACTAGCGGGGGGCGGAACACCGGGGAGCTGTTTTTT	CASSSTRTSGGRNTGELFF
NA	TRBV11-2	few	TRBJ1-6	TGTGCCAGCAACGCCCAACCGAGTTCACCCCTCCACTTT	CASNAQPSSPLHF
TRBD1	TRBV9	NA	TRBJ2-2	TGTGCCAGCAGCACAGGGGGTATCACCGGGGAGCTGTTTTTT	CASSTGGITGELFF
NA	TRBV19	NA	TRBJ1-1	TGTGCCAGTAGTGCCCCTCCGTCGGGAGCTTTCTTT	CASSAPPSGAFF
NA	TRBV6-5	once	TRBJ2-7	TGTGCCAGCAGCTCGGCGGCGGGTGACGAGCAGTACTTC	CASSSAAGDEQYF
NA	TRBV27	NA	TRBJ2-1	TGTGCCAGCAGTTTGGGGAGGTCCTACAATGAGCAGTTCTTC	CASSLGRSYNEQFF
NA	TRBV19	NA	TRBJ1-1	TGTGCCAGTAGTACCAAACAGTACAGGACTAAGAGCACTGAAGCTTTCTTT	CASSTKQYRTKSTEAFF
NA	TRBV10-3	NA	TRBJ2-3	TGTGCCATCAGTGTTACGCAGGGGCAGTCAGATACGCAGTATTTT	CAISVTQGQSDTQYF
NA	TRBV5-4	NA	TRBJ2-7	TGTGCCAGCAGCACCCCCGCGGGCTACGAGCAGTACTTC	CASSTPAGYEQYF
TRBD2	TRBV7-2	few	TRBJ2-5	TGTGCCAGCAGCTTAGTTCTTCAAGCGGGGCAAGAGACCCAGTACTTC	CASSLVLQAGQETQYF
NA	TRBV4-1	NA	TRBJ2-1	TGCGCCAGCAGCCAAGAGAGGCGACTAGGTCTTTGGGAGCAGTTCTTC	CASSQERRLGLWEQFF
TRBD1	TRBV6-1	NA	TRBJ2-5	TGTGCCAGCGAGAAGGACAGGGGATCGGAGACCCAGTACTTC	CASEKDRGSETQYF
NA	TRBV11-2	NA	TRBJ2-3	TGTGCCAGCAGCTTAGACGGGGTCAGCACAGATACGCAGTATTTT	CASSLDGVSTDTQYF
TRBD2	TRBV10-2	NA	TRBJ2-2	TGCGCCAGCAGTGAGTCAAGCGGGGTGAACACCGGGGAGCTGTTTTTT	CASSESSGVNTGELFF
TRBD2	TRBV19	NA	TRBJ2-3	TGTGCCAGTAGACTAGCGGGCCGTACCAGCACAGATACGCAGTATTTT	CASRLAGRTSTDTQYF
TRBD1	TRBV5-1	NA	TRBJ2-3	TGCGCCAGCAGCTTGGAGGGACAGGGAATAGATACGCAGTATTTT	CASSLEGQGIDTQYF
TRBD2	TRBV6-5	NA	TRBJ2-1	TGTGCCAGCAGTTCCCCGACTAAGCGGGGGGGCCATGAGCAGTTCTTC	CASSSPTKRGGHEQFF
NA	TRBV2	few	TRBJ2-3	TGTGCCAGCAGCGACGGGAGACAGAATCCGACAGATACGCAGTATTTT	CASSDGRQNPTDTQYF
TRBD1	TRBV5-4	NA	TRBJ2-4	TGTGCCAGCAGCCGAGACCCAGGGGGCCCAGCCAAAAACATTCAGTACTTC	CASSRDPGGPAKNIQYF
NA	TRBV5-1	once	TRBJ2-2	TGCGCCAGCAGCTTGGATGCGACAGGAACGATCGGGGAGCTGTTTTTT	CASSLDATGTIGELFF
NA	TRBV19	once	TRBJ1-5	TGTGCCAGTAGTATAGGGGGTGCAGGGGATCAGCCCCAGCATTTT	CASSIGGAGDQPQHF